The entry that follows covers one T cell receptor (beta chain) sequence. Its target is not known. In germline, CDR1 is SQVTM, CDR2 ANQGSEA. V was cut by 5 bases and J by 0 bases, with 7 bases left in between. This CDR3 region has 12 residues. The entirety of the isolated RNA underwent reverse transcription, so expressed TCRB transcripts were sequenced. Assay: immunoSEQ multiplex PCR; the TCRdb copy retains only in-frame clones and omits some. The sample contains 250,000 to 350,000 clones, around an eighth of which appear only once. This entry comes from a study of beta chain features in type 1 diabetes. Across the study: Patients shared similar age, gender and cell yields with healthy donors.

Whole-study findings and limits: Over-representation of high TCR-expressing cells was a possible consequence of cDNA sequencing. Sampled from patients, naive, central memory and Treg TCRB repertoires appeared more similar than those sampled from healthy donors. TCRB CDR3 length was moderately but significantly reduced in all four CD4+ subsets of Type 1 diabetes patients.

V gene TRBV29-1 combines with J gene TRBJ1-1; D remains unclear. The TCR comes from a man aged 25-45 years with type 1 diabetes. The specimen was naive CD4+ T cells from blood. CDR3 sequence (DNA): TGCAGCGTTTACAGCATGAACACTGAAGCTTTCTTT. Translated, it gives CSVYSMNTEAFF.